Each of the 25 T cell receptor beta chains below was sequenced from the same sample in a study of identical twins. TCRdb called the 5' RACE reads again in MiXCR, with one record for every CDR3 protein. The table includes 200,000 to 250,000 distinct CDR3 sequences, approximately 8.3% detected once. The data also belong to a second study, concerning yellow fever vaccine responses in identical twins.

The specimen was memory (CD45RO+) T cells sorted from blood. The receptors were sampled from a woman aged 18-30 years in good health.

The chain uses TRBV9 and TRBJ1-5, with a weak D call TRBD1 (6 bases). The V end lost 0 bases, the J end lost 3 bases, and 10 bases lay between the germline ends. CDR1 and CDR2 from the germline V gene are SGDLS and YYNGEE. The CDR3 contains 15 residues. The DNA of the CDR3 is TGTGCCAGCAGCGTAGGGGGGGCGGACAATCAGCCCCAGCATTTT. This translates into CASSVGGADNQPQHF.

The CDR3 spells CASLGQGCTDTQYF. Written as DNA, the CDR3 is TGTGCAAGCCTAGGACAGGGGTGCACAGATACGCAGTATTTT. The chain couples TRBV12-2 to TRBJ2-3; the D segment call TRBD1 is taken from the table without a DNA check. TRBV12-2 is given as a pseudogene. The CDR3 has 14 amino acids.

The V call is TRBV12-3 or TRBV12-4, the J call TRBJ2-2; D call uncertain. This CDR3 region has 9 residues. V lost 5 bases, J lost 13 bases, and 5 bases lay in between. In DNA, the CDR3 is TGTGCCAGCAGTCCCCCGCTGTTTTTT. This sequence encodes CASSPPLFF.

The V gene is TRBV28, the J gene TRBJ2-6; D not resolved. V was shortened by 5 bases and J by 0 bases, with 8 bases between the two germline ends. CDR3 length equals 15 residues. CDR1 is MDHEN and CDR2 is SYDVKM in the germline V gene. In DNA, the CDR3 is TGTGCCAGCAGTACAGTTAGCTCTGGGGCCAACGTCCTGACTTTC. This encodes CASSTVSSGANVLTF.

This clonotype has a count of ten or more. The CDR3 bases are TGTGCCAGCAGTGACGACGACAGGGCCCAAGAGACCCAGTACTTC. As protein: CASSDDDRAQETQYF. The genes are TRBV2 and TRBJ2-5, with 7 positions matching TRBD1. CDR1 is SNHLY, CDR2 FYNNEI, per germline. The CDR3 has 15 residues. Germline trimming cut 3 bases from V and 1 base from J; bases unmatched to any gene: 5.

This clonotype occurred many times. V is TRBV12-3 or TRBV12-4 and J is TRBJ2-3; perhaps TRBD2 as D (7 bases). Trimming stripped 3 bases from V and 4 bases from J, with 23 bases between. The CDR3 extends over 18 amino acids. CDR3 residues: CASSFFAGAATIPDTQYF. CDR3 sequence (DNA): TGTGCCAGCAGTTTCTTTGCGGGGGCGGCCACGATCCCAGATACGCAGTATTTT.

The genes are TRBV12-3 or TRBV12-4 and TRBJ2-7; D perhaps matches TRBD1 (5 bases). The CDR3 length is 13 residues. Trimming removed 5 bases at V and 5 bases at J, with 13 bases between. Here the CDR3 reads CASSHDGADEQYF. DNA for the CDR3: TGTGCCAGCAGTCACGATGGGGCAGACGAGCAGTACTTC.

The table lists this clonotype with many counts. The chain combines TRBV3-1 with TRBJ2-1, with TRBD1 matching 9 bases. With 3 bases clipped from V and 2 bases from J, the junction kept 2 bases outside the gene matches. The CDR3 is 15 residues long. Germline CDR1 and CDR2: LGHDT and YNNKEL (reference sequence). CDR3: CASSHGDRAYNEQFF. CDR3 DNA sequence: TGTGCCAGCAGCCACGGGGACAGGGCCTACAATGAGCAGTTCTTC.

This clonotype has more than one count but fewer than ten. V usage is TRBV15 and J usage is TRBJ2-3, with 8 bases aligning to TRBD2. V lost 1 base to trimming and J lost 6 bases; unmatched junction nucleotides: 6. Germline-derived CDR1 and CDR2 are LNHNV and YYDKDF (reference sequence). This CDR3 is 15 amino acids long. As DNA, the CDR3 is TGTGCCACCAGCAGAGCCAGCGGGGGTCACGATACGCAGTATTTT. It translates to CATSRASGGHDTQYF.

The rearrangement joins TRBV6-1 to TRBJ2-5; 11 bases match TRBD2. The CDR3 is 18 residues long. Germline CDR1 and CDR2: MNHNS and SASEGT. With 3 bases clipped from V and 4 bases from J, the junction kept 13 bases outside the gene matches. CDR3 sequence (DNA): TGTGCCAGCAGTGAGGAGACTAGCGGGGTATTAATTGGAGAGACCCAGTACTTC. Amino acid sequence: CASSEETSGVLIGETQYF.

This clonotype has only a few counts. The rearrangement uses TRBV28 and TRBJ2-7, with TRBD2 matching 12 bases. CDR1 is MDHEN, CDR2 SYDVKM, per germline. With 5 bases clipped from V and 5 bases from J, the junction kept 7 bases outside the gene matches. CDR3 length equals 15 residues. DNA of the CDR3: TGTGCCAGCAGTGAAACTAGCGGGGGGTCCCACGAGCAGTACTTC. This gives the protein CASSETSGGSHEQYF.

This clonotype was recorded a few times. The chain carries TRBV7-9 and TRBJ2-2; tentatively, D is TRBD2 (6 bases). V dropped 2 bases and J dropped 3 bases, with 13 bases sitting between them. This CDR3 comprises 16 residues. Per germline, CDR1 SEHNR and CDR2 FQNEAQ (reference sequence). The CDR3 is CASSLLGGDDTGELFF. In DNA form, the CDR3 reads TGTGCCAGCAGCTTATTAGGAGGGGACGACACCGGGGAGCTGTTTTTT.

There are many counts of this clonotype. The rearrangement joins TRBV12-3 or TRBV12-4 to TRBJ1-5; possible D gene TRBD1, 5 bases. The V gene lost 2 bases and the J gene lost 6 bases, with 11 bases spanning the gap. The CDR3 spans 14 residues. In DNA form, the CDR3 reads TGTGCCAGCAGTTTATCAGGGAGAGTTCAGCCCCAGCATTTT. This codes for CASSLSGRVQPQHF.

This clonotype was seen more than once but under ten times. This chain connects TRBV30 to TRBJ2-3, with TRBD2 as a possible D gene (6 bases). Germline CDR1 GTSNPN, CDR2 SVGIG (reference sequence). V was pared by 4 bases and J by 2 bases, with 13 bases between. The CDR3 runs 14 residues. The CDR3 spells CAWTEGLPTDTQYF. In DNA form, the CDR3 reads TGTGCCTGGACGGAGGGGCTCCCCACAGATACGCAGTATTTT.

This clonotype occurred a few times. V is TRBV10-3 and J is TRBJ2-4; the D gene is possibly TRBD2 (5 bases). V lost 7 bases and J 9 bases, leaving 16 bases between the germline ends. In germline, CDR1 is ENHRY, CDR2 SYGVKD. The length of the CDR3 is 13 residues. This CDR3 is CAITRESRGIQYF. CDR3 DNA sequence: TGTGCCATCACTAGGGAGTCTCGAGGCATTCAGTACTTC.

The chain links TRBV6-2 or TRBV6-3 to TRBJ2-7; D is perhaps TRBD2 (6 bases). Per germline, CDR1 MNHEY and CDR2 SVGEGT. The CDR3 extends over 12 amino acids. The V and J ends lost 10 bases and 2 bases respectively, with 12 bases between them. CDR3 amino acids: CATGDFAYEQYF. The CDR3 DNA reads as TGTGCCACGGGGGACTTCGCCTACGAGCAGTACTTC.

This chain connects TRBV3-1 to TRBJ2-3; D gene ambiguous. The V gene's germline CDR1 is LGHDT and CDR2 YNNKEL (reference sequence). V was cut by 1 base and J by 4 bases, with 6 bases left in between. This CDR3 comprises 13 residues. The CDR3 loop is CASSQGWADTQYF. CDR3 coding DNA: TGTGCCAGCAGCCAAGGGTGGGCAGATACGCAGTATTTT.

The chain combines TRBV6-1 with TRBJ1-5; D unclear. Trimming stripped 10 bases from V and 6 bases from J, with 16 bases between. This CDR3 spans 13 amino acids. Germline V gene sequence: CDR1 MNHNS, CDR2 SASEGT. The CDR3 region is CATRMTPSQPQHF. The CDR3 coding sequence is TGTGCCACCAGGATGACCCCTAGTCAGCCCCAGCATTTT.

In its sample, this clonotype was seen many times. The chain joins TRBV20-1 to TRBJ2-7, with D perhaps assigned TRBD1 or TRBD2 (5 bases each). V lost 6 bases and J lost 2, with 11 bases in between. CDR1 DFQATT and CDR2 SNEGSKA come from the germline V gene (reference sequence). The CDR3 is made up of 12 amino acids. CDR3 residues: CSAYLGPYEQYF. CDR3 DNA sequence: TGCAGTGCATATTTGGGACCCTACGAGCAGTACTTC.

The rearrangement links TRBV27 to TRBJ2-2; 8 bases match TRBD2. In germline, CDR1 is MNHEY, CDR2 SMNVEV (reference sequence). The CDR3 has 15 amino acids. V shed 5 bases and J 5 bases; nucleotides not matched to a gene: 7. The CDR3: CASSRSGRGTGELFF. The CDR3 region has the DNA TGTGCCAGCAGTAGGAGCGGGAGAGGGACCGGGGAGCTGTTTTTT.

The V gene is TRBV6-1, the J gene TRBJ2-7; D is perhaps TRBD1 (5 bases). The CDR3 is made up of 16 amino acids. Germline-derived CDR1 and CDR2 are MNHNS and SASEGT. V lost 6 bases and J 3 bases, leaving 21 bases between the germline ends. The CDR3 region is CASSAYIDRMGYEQYF. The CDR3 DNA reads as TGTGCCAGCAGCGCATATATTGACAGAATGGGCTACGAGCAGTACTTC.

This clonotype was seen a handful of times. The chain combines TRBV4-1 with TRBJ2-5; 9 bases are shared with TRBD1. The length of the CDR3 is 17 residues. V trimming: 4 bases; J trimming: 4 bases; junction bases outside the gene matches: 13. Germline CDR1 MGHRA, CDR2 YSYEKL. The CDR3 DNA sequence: TGCGCCAGCAGCCTCTATTGGCCGGGACAGGGCGGAGAGACCCAGTACTTC. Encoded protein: CASSLYWPGQGGETQYF.

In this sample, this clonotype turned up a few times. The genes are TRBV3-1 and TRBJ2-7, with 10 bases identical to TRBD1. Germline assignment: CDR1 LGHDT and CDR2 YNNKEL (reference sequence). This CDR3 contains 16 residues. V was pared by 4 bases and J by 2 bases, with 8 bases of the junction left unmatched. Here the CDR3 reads CASSLRDRGLTYEQYF. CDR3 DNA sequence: TGTGCCAGCAGCCTCCGGGACAGGGGCCTGACCTACGAGCAGTACTTC.

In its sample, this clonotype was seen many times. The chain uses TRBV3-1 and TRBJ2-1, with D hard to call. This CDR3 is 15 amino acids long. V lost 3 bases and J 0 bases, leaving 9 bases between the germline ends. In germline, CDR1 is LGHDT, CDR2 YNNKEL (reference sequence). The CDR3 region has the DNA TGTGCCAGCAGCCAGAGTGGGTCCTCCTACAATGAGCAGTTCTTC. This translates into CASSQSGSSYNEQFF.

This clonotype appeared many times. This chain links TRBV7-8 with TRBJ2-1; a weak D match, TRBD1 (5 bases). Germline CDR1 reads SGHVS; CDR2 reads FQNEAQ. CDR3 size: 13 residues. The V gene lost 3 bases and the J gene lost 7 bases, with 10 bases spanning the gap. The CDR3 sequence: CASSFQGRNEQFF. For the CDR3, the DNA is TGTGCCAGCAGCTTTCAGGGAAGGAATGAGCAGTTCTTC.